Listed below are T cell receptor beta chains from one sample, sequenced in a study of CD8 T cells in ankylosing spondylitis. Using its own MiXCR run on the 5' RACE reads, TCRdb lists one record per CDR3 protein. The table has nearly 250,000 distinct CDR3 sequences, roughly a third seen once. What was sequenced was blood, either unsorted or a sorted T cell fraction (not recorded which). All receptors derive from a male donor with ankylosing spondylitis or in good health (not recorded which). The CDR3 runs from the conserved cysteine through the conserved F or W.

V gene	J gene	CDR3 protein
TRBV6-1	TRBJ1-5	CASSAGTGGPQHF
TRBV10-3	TRBJ2-2	CAISRGTGGSGELFF
TRBV11-2	TRBJ2-1	CASSLDRGREEQFF
TRBV5-1	TRBJ2-1	CASSLVGCCEQFF
TRBV5-6	TRBJ1-1	CASTWGLNTEAFF
TRBV9	TRBJ2-5	CASSGEISGLETQYF
TRBV29-1	TRBJ2-1	CSAGTGNNNEQFF
TRBV20-1	TRBJ1-1	CSAPFPGSTEAFF
TRBV28	TRBJ2-1	CASVNAGDSYNEQFF
TRBV6-1	TRBJ1-2	CASRTTGEGIGYTF
TRBV6-1	TRBJ2-1	CASSSWGYNEQFF
TRBV6-5	TRBJ2-1	CASSYGGGGPYNEQFF
TRBV20-1	TRBJ2-2	CSAPTFQGGTGELFF
TRBV5-1	TRBJ2-1	CASRDAGGPYNEQFF
TRBV5-1	TRBJ1-6	CASGGGGENSPLHF
TRBV2	TRBJ1-2	CASRETGIYGYTF
TRBV12-3/TRBV12-4	TRBJ1-1	CASSPESGTEAFF
TRBV5-5	TRBJ2-5	CASSLAVGGPSFGETQYF
TRBV12-3/TRBV12-4	TRBJ1-5	CASSSYTNQPQHF
TRBV12-3/TRBV12-4	TRBJ2-7	CASSSTGSMDEQYF
TRBV5-4	TRBJ1-6	CASSLAEGQGNSPLHF
TRBV12-3/TRBV12-4	TRBJ2-3	CASSFRGDTQYF
TRBV20-1	TRBJ2-7	CSARDTGRSYEQYF
TRBV12-3/TRBV12-4	TRBJ2-1	CASSLGTRWNEQFF
TRBV9	TRBJ2-2	CASSVVGTGYTGELFF
TRBV3-1	TRBJ2-5	CASSQVASAQGTQYF
TRBV5-1	TRBJ2-7	CASSLASGTTSYEQYF
TRBV27	TRBJ2-7	CASSPRGAILYEQYF
TRBV7-9	TRBJ1-4	CASSGRTGRGEKLFF
TRBV5-1	TRBJ2-1	CASSASGGYNEQFF
TRBV12-3/TRBV12-4	TRBJ2-5	CASSFFVGVSSKETQYF
TRBV20-1	TRBJ1-5	CSARTPGLGQPQHF
TRBV20-1	TRBJ1-1	CSARVGSQNTEAFF
TRBV6-1	TRBJ2-7	CASNIRDTLYEQYF
TRBV6-5	TRBJ2-7	CASSYSIDSAGTEQYF
TRBV20-1	TRBJ2-2	CSARDWRGAQDTGELFF
TRBV18	TRBJ2-1	CASSVIYNEQFF
TRBV5-1	TRBJ2-4	CASSLGGLAKNIQYF
TRBV12-3/TRBV12-4	TRBJ2-7	CASRQGSYEQYF
TRBV5-6	TRBJ2-3	CASSLELAGGNTDTQYF
TRBV5-1	TRBJ1-1	CASSFEATYEAFF
TRBV20-1	TRBJ2-4	CSARVPRQAIKNIQYF
TRBV28	TRBJ2-3	CASSVPLAGVGDTQYF
TRBV6-5	TRBJ2-3	CASSSLGQPTQDTQYF
TRBV12-3/TRBV12-4	TRBJ2-7	CASSFESYEQYF
TRBV20-1	TRBJ1-5	CSATQPGTPQHF
TRBV7-9	TRBJ2-1	CASSFRTVDEQFF
TRBV20-1	TRBJ1-4	CSARARGRSNEKLFF
TRBV27	TRBJ2-5	CASRSTGETQYF
TRBV6-5	TRBJ2-1	CASSLRTSGGAPLAEQFF
TRBV12-3/TRBV12-4	TRBJ2-5	CASSLRMSFRRSQYF
TRBV6-1	TRBJ2-7	CASTTALEYEQYF
TRBV15	TRBJ2-6	CATSRAGFSGANVLTF